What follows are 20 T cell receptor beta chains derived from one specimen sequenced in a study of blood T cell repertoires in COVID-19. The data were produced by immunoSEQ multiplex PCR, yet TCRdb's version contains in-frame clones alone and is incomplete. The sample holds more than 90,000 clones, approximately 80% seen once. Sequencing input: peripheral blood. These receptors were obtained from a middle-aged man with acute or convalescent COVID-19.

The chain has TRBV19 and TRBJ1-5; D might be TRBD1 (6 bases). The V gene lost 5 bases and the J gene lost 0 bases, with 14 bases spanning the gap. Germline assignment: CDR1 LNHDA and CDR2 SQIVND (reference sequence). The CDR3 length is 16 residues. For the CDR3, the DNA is TGTGCCAGTAGTGCCTCGACAGGAGTTAGCAATCAGCCCCAGCATTTT. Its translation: CASSASTGVSNQPQHF.

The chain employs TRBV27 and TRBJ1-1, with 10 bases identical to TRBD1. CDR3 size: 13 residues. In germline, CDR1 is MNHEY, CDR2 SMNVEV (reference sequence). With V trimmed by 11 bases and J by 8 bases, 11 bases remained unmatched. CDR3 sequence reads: CAGDRGRNEEAFF. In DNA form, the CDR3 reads TGTGCCGGCGACAGGGGGCGTAATGAGGAAGCTTTCTTT.

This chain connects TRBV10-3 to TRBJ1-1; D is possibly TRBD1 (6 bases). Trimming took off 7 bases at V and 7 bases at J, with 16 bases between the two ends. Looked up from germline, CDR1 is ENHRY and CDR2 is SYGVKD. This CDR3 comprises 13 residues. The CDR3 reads CAITKQGSGEAFF. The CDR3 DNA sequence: TGTGCCATCACGAAACAGGGCTCCGGTGAAGCTTTCTTT.

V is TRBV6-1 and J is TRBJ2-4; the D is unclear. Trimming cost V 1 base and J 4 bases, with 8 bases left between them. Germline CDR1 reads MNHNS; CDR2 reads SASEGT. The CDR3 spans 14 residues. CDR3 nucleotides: TGTGCCAGCAGTGAAGGCCGCAGGAAAAACATTCAGTACTTC. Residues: CASSEGRRKNIQYF.

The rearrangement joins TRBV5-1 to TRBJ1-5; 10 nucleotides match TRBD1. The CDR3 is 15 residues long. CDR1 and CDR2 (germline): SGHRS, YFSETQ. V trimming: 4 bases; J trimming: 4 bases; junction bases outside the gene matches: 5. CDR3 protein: CASSRGQGRNQPQHF. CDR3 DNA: TGCGCCAGCAGCCGGGGACAGGGGAGAAATCAGCCCCAGCATTTT. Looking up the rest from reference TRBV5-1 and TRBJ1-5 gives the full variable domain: KAGVTQTPRYLIKTRGQQVTLSCSPISGHRSVSWYQQTPGQGLQFLFEYFSETQRNKGNFPGRFSGRQFSNSRSEMNVSTLELGDSALYLCASSRGQGRNQPQHFGDGTRLSIL.

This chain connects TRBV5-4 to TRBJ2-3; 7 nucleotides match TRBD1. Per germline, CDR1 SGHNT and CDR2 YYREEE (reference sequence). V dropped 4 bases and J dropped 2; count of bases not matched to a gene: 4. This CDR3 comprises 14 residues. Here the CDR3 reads CASSRTGATDTQYF. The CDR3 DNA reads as TGTGCCAGCAGCCGGACAGGCGCCACAGATACGCAGTATTTT.

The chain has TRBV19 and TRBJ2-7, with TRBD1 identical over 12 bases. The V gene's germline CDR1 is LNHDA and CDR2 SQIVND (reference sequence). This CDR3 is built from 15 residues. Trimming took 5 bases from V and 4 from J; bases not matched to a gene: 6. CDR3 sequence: CASSSRDRGLYEQYF. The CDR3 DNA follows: TGTGCCAGTAGTTCGCGGGACAGGGGGCTATACGAGCAGTACTTC.

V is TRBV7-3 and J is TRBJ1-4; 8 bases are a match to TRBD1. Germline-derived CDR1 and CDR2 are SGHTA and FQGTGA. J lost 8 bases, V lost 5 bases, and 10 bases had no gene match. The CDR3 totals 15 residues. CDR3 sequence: CASSLGQGSGEKLFF. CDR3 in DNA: TGTGCCAGCAGCCTAGGACAGGGATCAGGGGAAAAACTGTTTTTT.

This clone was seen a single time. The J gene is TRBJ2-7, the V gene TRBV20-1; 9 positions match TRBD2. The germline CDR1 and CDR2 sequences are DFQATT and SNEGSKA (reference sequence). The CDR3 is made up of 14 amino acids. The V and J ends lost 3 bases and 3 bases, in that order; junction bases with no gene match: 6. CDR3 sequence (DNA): TGCAGTGCTAGTGGTCTAGCGGGAATCTACGAGCAGTACTTC. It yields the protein CSASGLAGIYEQYF.

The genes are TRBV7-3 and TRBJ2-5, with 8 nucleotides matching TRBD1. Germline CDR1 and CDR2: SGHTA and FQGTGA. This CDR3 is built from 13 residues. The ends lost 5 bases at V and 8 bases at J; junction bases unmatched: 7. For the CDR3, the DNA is TGTGCCAGCAGCCCAGACAGGGGTGGAACCCAGTACTTC. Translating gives CASSPDRGGTQYF.

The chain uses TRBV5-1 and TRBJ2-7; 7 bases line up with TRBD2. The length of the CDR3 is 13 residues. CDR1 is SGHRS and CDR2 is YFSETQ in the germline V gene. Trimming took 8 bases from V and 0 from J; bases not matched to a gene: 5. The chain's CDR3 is CASGEGFSYEQYF. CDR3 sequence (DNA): TGCGCCAGTGGGGAGGGTTTCTCCTACGAGCAGTACTTC.

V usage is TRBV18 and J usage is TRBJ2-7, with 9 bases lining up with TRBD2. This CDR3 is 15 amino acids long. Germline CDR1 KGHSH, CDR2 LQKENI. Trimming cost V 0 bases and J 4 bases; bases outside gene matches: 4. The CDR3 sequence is CASSPPVSGRYEQYF. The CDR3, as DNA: TGTGCCAGCTCACCACCGGTTAGCGGGAGATACGAGCAGTACTTC.

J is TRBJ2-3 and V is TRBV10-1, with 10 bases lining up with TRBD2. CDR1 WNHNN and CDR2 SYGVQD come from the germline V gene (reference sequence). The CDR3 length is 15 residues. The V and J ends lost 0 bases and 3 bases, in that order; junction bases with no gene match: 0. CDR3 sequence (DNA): TGCGCCAGCAGTGAGTCGACTAGCGGGACAGATACGCAGTATTTT. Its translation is CASSESTSGTDTQYF.

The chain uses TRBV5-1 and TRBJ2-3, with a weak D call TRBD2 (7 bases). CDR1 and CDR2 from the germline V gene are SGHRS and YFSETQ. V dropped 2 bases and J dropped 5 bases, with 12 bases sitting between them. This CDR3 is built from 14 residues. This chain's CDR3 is CASSFSRGGDTQYF. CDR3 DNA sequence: TGCGCCAGCAGCTTTTCTAGGGGGGGAGATACGCAGTATTTT.

The CDR3 sequence: CASSFRSGLAGVSYEQYF. The CDR3, as DNA: TGCGCCAGCAGCTTCCGGAGTGGGCTAGCGGGAGTCTCCTACGAGCAGTACTTC. The rearrangement joins TRBV5-1 to TRBJ2-7; 10 positions match TRBD2. From germline, CDR1 is SGHRS and CDR2 YFSETQ. The V segment lost 2 bases and the J segment 0 bases; nucleotides outside the gene matches: 11. The CDR3 is made up of 18 amino acids.

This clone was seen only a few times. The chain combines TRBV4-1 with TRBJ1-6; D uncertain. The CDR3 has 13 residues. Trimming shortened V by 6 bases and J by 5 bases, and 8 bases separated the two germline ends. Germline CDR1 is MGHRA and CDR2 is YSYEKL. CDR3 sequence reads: CASRLLDNSPLHF. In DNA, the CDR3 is TGCGCCAGCAGGCTGCTAGATAATTCACCCCTCCACTTT.

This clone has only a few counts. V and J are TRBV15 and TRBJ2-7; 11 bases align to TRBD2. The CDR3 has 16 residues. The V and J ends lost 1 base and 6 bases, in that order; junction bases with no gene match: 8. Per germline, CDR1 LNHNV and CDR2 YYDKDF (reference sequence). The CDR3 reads CATSRASLAGGSEQYF. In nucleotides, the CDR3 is TGTGCCACCAGCAGAGCTTCTCTAGCGGGAGGTTCCGAGCAGTACTTC.

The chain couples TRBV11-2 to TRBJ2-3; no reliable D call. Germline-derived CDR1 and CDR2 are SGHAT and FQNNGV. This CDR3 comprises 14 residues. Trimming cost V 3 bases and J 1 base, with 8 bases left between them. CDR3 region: CASSFWARTDTQYF. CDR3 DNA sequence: TGTGCCAGCAGCTTCTGGGCCCGCACAGATACGCAGTATTTT.

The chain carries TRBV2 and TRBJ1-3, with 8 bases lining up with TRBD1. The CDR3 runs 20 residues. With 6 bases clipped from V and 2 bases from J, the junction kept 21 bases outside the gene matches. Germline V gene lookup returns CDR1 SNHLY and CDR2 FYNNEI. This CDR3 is CASRQQALPGQVQTGNTIYF. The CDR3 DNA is TGTGCCAGCAGACAACAAGCCCTACCGGGACAGGTACAAACTGGAAACACCATATATTTT.

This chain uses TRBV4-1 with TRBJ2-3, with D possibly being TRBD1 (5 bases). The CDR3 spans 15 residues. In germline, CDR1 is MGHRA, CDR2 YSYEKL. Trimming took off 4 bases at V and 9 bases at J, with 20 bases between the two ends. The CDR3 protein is CASSPASGFERTQYF. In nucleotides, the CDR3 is TGCGCCAGCAGCCCAGCTTCAGGGTTCGAACGAACGCAGTATTTT.